The 18 T cell receptor beta chains below come from one sample, sequenced in a study of radiotherapy plus CTLA-4 blockade in lung cancer (dated by TCRdb to about 2018). Libraries came from the immunoSEQ multiplex PCR assay. TCRdb took over this immuneACCESS table, retaining in-frame rearrangements with V and J assigned. Such tables are incomplete; in checked studies, under half of the missing clones stem from an unresolved V gene, and the remainder is unexplained. For this sample the table gives roughly 100,000 clones, of which approximately 87% were detected only once. The leading ten clones occupy 2.4% of the sample. This specimen consisted of peripheral blood, obtained from a patient treated with radiotherapy plus ipilimumab. Receptor source: a human donor with non-small cell lung cancer that progressed on radiotherapy plus ipilimumab. Some clones in this sample may be carry-over from other donors' samples.

The rearrangement uses TRBV5-1 and TRBJ2-7, with a tentative D call TRBD2 (5 bases). This CDR3 contains 14 residues. Germline CDR1 and CDR2: SGHRS and YFSETQ. V lost 1 base, J lost 6 bases, and 14 bases lay in between. CDR3 DNA sequence: TGCGCCAGCAGCTTGTTTCGGGGAGTCGGCGAGCAGTACTTC. Its protein is CASSLFRGVGEQYF. The whole variable domain, remainder taken from reference TRBV5-1 and TRBJ2-7, is KAGVTQTPRYLIKTRGQQVTLSCSPISGHRSVSWYQQTPGQGLQFLFEYFSETQRNKGNFPGRFSGRQFSNSRSEMNVSTLELGDSALYLCASSLFRGVGEQYFGPGTRLTVT.

The rearrangement links TRBV7-3 to TRBJ2-2, with unresolved D. CDR1 SGHTA and CDR2 FQGTGA come from the germline V gene. CDR3 length: 13 amino acids. The V and J ends lost 3 bases and 0 bases respectively, with 2 bases between them. The CDR3 DNA reads as TGTGCCAGCAGCTTTCCGAACACCGGGGAGCTGTTTTTT. Protein sequence: CASSFPNTGELFF.

The chain joins TRBV7-2 to TRBJ1-6; TRBD1 might be the D (5 bases). V shed 1 base and J shed 1 base, with 8 bases lying between them. The CDR3 spans 16 residues. In germline, CDR1 is SGHTA, CDR2 FQGNSA. The CDR3 here is CASSLGGMSYNSPLHF. CDR3 nucleotide sequence: TGTGCCAGCAGCTTAGGGGGCATGTCCTATAATTCACCCCTCCACTTT.

A word on this clone: This CDR3 is also generated by other DNA sequences in the sample. CDR3 protein: CASSLGGAGANVLTF. The DNA of the CDR3 is TGTGCCAGCAGCTTAGGAGGCGCTGGGGCCAACGTCCTGACTTTC. The chain couples TRBV7-2 to TRBJ2-6, with unresolved D. CDR1 and CDR2 from the germline V gene are SGHTA and FQGNSA. This CDR3 is built from 15 residues. Deletions cut 1 base from V and 2 bases from J, with 6 bases between. Looking up the rest from reference TRBV7-2 and TRBJ2-6 gives the full variable domain: GAGVSQSPSNKVTEKGKDVELRCDPISGHTALYWYRQSLGQGLEFLIYFQGNSAPDKSGLPSDRFSAERTGGSVSTLTIQRTQQEDSAVYLCASSLGGAGANVLTFGAGSRLTVL.

This clone is a singleton in its sample. CDR3 bases: TGTGCCAGCAGGGGCGGACAGGGGGTTTACGAGCAGTACTTC. This codes for CASRGGQGVYEQYF. The V and J genes are TRBV5-6 and TRBJ2-7; 10 positions match TRBD1. V lost 5 bases to trimming and J lost 4 bases; unmatched junction nucleotides: 6. Germline V gene lookup returns CDR1 SGHDT and CDR2 YYEEEE. This CDR3 has 14 residues.

This sequence joins TRBV9 and TRBJ2-3; no definite D call. This CDR3 contains 15 residues. The germline V gene has CDR1 SGDLS and CDR2 YYNGEE. The V end was cut by 0 bases, the J end by 0 bases, with 8 bases between. DNA for the CDR3: TGTGCCAGCAGCGTAGGTGTGGATAGCACAGATACGCAGTATTTT. Protein sequence: CASSVGVDSTDTQYF.

The V gene is TRBV7-8, the J gene TRBJ2-1; the match to TRBD1 covers 8 bases. Losses at the gene ends were 6 bases for V and 9 bases for J; bases not matched to a gene: 16. Germline V CDR1 and CDR2: SGHVS, FQNEAQ. This CDR3 has 16 residues. CDR3 sequence: CASRQWEDRVVIEQFF. CDR3 DNA: TGTGCCAGCAGGCAATGGGAGGACAGGGTGGTCATTGAGCAGTTCTTC.

CDR3 sequence reads: CASSTQGNYGYTF. DNA of the CDR3: TGCGCCAGCAGCACACAGGGGAACTATGGCTACACCTTC. This chain joins TRBV5-1 and TRBJ1-2; 7 positions match TRBD1. Germline V gives CDR1 SGHRS, CDR2 YFSETQ. The length of the CDR3 is 13 residues. The V gene end was trimmed by 4 bases and the J gene end by 2 bases; junction bases not matched to a gene: 2.

The chain recombines TRBV4-3 with TRBJ2-3, with D unresolved. Between the trimmed V and J ends, which lost 4 bases and 0 bases, there was a span of 11 bases. The CDR3 is made up of 15 amino acids. Germline V gene data show CDR1 as LGHNA and CDR2 as YSLEER. The CDR3 region has the DNA TGCGCCAGCAGCCGCGGAGAAATAAGCACAGATACGCAGTATTTT. Encoded protein: CASSRGEISTDTQYF.

The chain uses TRBV7-9 and TRBJ2-1, with D possibly TRBD1 on 5 matching bases. Germline CDR1 SEHNR, CDR2 FQNEAQ (reference sequence). This CDR3 has 14 residues. Trimming took off 2 bases at V and 10 bases at J, with 15 bases between the two ends. CDR3 sequence (DNA): TGTGCCAGCAGCTTATTTCAGGGCCAATACGAGCAGTTCTTC. It encodes CASSLFQGQYEQFF.

The chain couples TRBV5-1 to TRBJ1-2; D possibly corresponds to TRBD1 (6 bases). CDR1 and CDR2 (germline): SGHRS, YFSETQ. V lost 4 bases and J lost 7, with 20 bases in between. This CDR3 contains 15 residues. CDR3: CASSRVGGRPVGYTF. As DNA, the CDR3 is TGCGCCAGCAGCCGGGTGGGGGGGCGCCCCGTTGGCTACACCTTC.

This sequence joins TRBV7-3 and TRBJ1-3; D is ambiguous. The V end lost 1 base, the J end lost 0 bases, and 13 bases lay between the germline ends. There are 17 residues in the CDR3. Germline CDR1 reads SGHTA; CDR2 reads FQGTGA. The CDR3 loop reads CASSLNSPEYSGNTIYF. The CDR3 coding sequence is TGTGCCAGCAGCTTAAACAGTCCAGAATACTCTGGAAACACCATATATTTT.

In its sample, this clone was seen a few times. Here the CDR3 reads CASSKWTGRVCTEAFF. CDR3 nucleotide sequence: TGTGCCAGCAGCAAATGGACAGGTCGGGTTTGTACTGAAGCTTTCTTT. The J gene is TRBJ1-1, the V gene TRBV21-1; the table's D call, TRBD1, has no DNA check behind it. TRBV21-1 is a pseudogene locus. The CDR3 totals 16 residues.

V usage is TRBV7-8 and J usage is TRBJ2-6; D might be TRBD1 (5 bases). From germline, CDR1 is SGHVS and CDR2 FQNEAQ. The CDR3 runs 17 residues. The V gene lost 0 bases and the J gene lost 0 bases, with 9 bases spanning the gap. The DNA of the CDR3 is TGTGCCAGCAGCTTAGCGGGGCGTAACTCTGGGGCCAACGTCCTGACTTTC. Protein sequence: CASSLAGRNSGANVLTF. The variable domain in full, with the rest retrieved from reference TRBV7-8 and TRBJ2-6, is GAGVSQSPRYKVAKRGQDVALRCDPISGHVSLFWYQQALGQGPEFLTYFQNEAQLDKSGLPSDRFFAERPEGSVSTLKIQRTQQEDSAVYLCASSLAGRNSGANVLTFGAGSRLTVL.

The J gene is TRBJ2-1, the V gene TRBV5-6; a possible D gene is TRBD1 (5 bases). Germline values: CDR1 SGHDT, CDR2 YYEEEE. V lost 0 bases and J 14 bases, leaving 15 bases between the germline ends. The CDR3 has 13 amino acids. The CDR3 reads CASSLGIGVIEFF. Here the CDR3 DNA reads TGTGCCAGCAGCTTGGGGATAGGGGTTATTGAGTTCTTC.

The V and J genes are TRBV7-9 and TRBJ1-6, with 10 bases fitting TRBD1. Germline V gene sequence: CDR1 SEHNR, CDR2 FQNEAQ (reference sequence). The trim removed 5 bases at V and 1 base at J, leaving 5 bases unmatched. This CDR3 is built from 17 residues. The CDR3 DNA reads TGTGCCAGCAGCGCCCCGGGACAGGGGTCCTATAATTCACCCCTCCACTTT. The encoded protein is CASSAPGQGSYNSPLHF.

This clone was seen more than once but under ten times. This chain joins TRBV6-5 and TRBJ1-1, with a weak D call TRBD1 (6 bases). Germline CDR1 reads MNHEY; CDR2 reads SVGAGI. Trimming cost V 7 bases and J 4 bases, with 19 bases left between them. The CDR3 runs to 15 residues. CDR3 sequence (DNA): TGTGCCAGCACCTCAGGGGCGGGGCAGGGCACTGAAGCTTTCTTT. Its translation is CASTSGAGQGTEAFF.

The DNA for the CDR3 is TGTGCCAGCTCAGGCGGGGGAACAGTAACCTACGAGCAGTACTTC. Translation gives CASSGGGTVTYEQYF. The rearrangement joins TRBV18 to TRBJ2-7; TRBD2 agrees at 7 bases. Germline lookup yields CDR1 KGHSH and CDR2 LQKENI. The V gene end was trimmed by 5 bases and the J gene end by 2 bases; junction bases not matched to a gene: 9. The CDR3 extends over 15 amino acids.